The present T cell receptor (beta chain) was sequenced within a study of T cell responses to AZD1222 COVID-19 vaccine. Study-level information: Investigators merged groups given second doses at roughly 4 or roughly 12 weeks.

Sequencing was performed with immunoSEQ multiplex PCR; in TCRdb, only in-frame clones are kept and a portion is missing. This sample has 150,000 or so clones, with approximately 94% found just once. Study-wide results and limits: Spike-specific TCR repertoires showed rising breadth and depth after two AZD1222 doses. Baseline seropositivity characterized only a handful of AZD1222 recipients. Donors skewed white British and female; clonal diversity was possibly underestimated.

In the case of this clone: The target antigen is unknown.

Here the sequenced sample was peripheral blood, taken on day 0 of AZD1222 vaccination. This clonotype originated in an adult in good health.

The CDR3 is CASSPTGAPQPQHF. The CDR3 region has the DNA TGTGCCAGCAGCCCTACAGGGGCTCCTCAGCCCCAGCATTTT. This chain connects TRBV7-2 to TRBJ1-5, with 7 bases aligning to TRBD1. CDR1 SGHTA and CDR2 FQGNSA come from the germline V gene. The CDR3 totals 14 residues. V lost 5 bases to trimming and J lost 6 bases; unmatched junction nucleotides: 7.